A selection of T cell receptor beta chains follows, all from one sample in a study of T-cell memory formation after mild COVID-19. TCRdb re-analysed the 5' RACE reads in MiXCR, keeping a single row per CDR3 protein. The data show hundreds of thousands of distinct CDR3 sequences, over 15% seen once. The sequenced sample was PBMCs or a T cell subset sorted from them (not recorded which). Source of these receptors: a man aged 18 to 30 who had mild COVID-19 (a few samples of this study predate the infection). Cell type and time point are not known. The CDR3 runs from the conserved cysteine through the conserved F or W. D genes are given only for firm matches. The size entry is marked missing in some rows and otherwise reads once, few, many or a size class.

cdr3_nt: TGTGCCAGCAGCCCTTCAGGGCAGGGTGGTGGCTACACCTTC
cdr3_aa: CASSPSGQGGGYTF
j_call: TRBJ1-2
clone_size: few
v_call: TRBV7-9
d_call: -

cdr3_nt: TGCGCCAGCAGCCTAGAATTCAGTGGTAAGACTGAAGCTTTCTTT
cdr3_aa: CASSLEFSGKTEAFF
j_call: TRBJ1-1
clone_size: -
v_call: TRBV5-1
d_call: -

cdr3_nt: TGCAGTGCTTGGTTAGCGGGGGCCTTAAGCACAGATACGCAGTATTTT
cdr3_aa: CSAWLAGALSTDTQYF
j_call: TRBJ2-3
clone_size: -
v_call: TRBV20-1
d_call: TRBD2

cdr3_nt: TGCGCCAGCAGCTCTAGACTAGGCGGGAATTACAATGAGCAGTTCTTC
cdr3_aa: CASSSRLGGNYNEQFF
j_call: TRBJ2-1
clone_size: -
v_call: TRBV5-1
d_call: -

cdr3_nt: TGTGCCAGCAGCTTAGGCAGTGGGGAGGACTATGGCTACACCTTC
cdr3_aa: CASSLGSGEDYGYTF
j_call: TRBJ1-2
clone_size: many
v_call: TRBV7-9
d_call: -

cdr3_nt: TGTGCCAGCAGCTTAGGGTTCGCGGGGGAAGCTTTCTTT
cdr3_aa: CASSLGFAGEAFF
j_call: TRBJ1-1
clone_size: few
v_call: TRBV7-9
d_call: -

cdr3_nt: TGTGCCAGCAGCCAGCGGGCAGGGGGCAATCAGCCCCAGCATTTT
cdr3_aa: CASSQRAGGNQPQHF
j_call: TRBJ1-5
clone_size: -
v_call: TRBV7-8
d_call: -

cdr3_nt: TGTGCCACCAGCAGGACTAGCGGGGGGAACACAGATACGCAGTATTTT
cdr3_aa: CATSRTSGGNTDTQYF
j_call: TRBJ2-3
clone_size: once
v_call: TRBV15
d_call: TRBD2

cdr3_nt: TGTGCCAGCAGGTGGCGGGGGGCCACAGATACGCAGTATTTT
cdr3_aa: CASRWRGATDTQYF
j_call: TRBJ2-3
clone_size: -
v_call: TRBV3-1
d_call: TRBD2

cdr3_nt: TGTGCCAGCACCCCAAGGGGCCTAGCTCCAAACACCGGGGAGCTGTTTTTT
cdr3_aa: CASTPRGLAPNTGELFF
j_call: TRBJ2-2
clone_size: -
v_call: TRBV12-3/TRBV12-4
d_call: -

cdr3_nt: TGTGCCAGCAGCCGACCACAGGGGCTCTATGGCTACACCTTC
cdr3_aa: CASSRPQGLYGYTF
j_call: TRBJ1-2
clone_size: -
v_call: TRBV4-2
d_call: TRBD1

cdr3_nt: TGCAGCGTTGAAGGGGTAGGCAGGGTAGAAGAGACCCAGTACTTC
cdr3_aa: CSVEGVGRVEETQYF
j_call: TRBJ2-5
clone_size: few
v_call: TRBV29-1
d_call: -

cdr3_nt: TGTGCCAGCAGCCAGGAAACCCCCCCATCTAACTATGGCTACACCTTC
cdr3_aa: CASSQETPPSNYGYTF
j_call: TRBJ1-2
clone_size: -
v_call: TRBV6-5
d_call: -

cdr3_nt: TGTGCCAGCAGCCAAGATAGGGATAGCGGGGGACCTTTACTGTACAATGAGCAGTTCTTC
cdr3_aa: CASSQDRDSGGPLLYNEQFF
j_call: TRBJ2-1
clone_size: -
v_call: TRBV3-1
d_call: TRBD2

cdr3_nt: TGCAGCGTTGATATGGGGGCCCTGACTGATGAGCAGTTCTTC
cdr3_aa: CSVDMGALTDEQFF
j_call: TRBJ2-1
clone_size: many
v_call: TRBV29-1
d_call: -

cdr3_nt: TGTGCCAGCAGCTTAGCGCAGGCGGCCTACACCTTC
cdr3_aa: CASSLAQAAYTF
j_call: TRBJ1-2
clone_size: -
v_call: TRBV7-9
d_call: -

cdr3_nt: TGCGCCAGCAGCCAAGGGTGGGGCAGGACAAGGAACACTGAAGCTTTCTTT
cdr3_aa: CASSQGWGRTRNTEAFF
j_call: TRBJ1-1
clone_size: few
v_call: TRBV5-1
d_call: -

cdr3_nt: TGCGCCAGCAGCTTGGCCACGCGCGAGACCCAGTACTTC
cdr3_aa: CASSLATRETQYF
j_call: TRBJ2-5
clone_size: many
v_call: TRBV5-1
d_call: -

cdr3_nt: TGCAGTGCTAGGGAGACAGTTAAGCCGCCCCAGCATTTT
cdr3_aa: CSARETVKPPQHF
j_call: TRBJ1-5
clone_size: few
v_call: TRBV20-1
d_call: -

cdr3_nt: TGCGCCAGCAGTACTACCGGGACCTACAATGAGCAGTTCTTC
cdr3_aa: CASSTTGTYNEQFF
j_call: TRBJ2-1
clone_size: -
v_call: TRBV5-1
d_call: -

cdr3_nt: TGTGCCAGCAGCTTCCCGGCGGGCTTTGGAAACACCATATATTTT
cdr3_aa: CASSFPAGFGNTIYF
j_call: TRBJ1-3
clone_size: -
v_call: TRBV7-2
d_call: -

cdr3_nt: TGCGCCAGCAGCCAAGATCGGACCAGCCCGGAGGAAAAACTGTTTTTT
cdr3_aa: CASSQDRTSPEEKLFF
j_call: TRBJ1-4
clone_size: -
v_call: TRBV4-1
d_call: -

cdr3_nt: TGCAGTGCTACTAAGGCGGGGGCAACCTACGAGCAGTACTTC
cdr3_aa: CSATKAGATYEQYF
j_call: TRBJ2-7
clone_size: -
v_call: TRBV20-1
d_call: -

cdr3_nt: TGTGCCAGCAGCTCGAGCGGGACCTCCTACAATGAGCAGTTCTTC
cdr3_aa: CASSSSGTSYNEQFF
j_call: TRBJ2-1
clone_size: few
v_call: TRBV7-2
d_call: TRBD2

cdr3_nt: TGTGCCACCAGTGATTATCGGACCGATCAGCCCCAGCATTTT
cdr3_aa: CATSDYRTDQPQHF
j_call: TRBJ1-5
clone_size: -
v_call: TRBV24-1
d_call: -

cdr3_nt: TGTGCCAGCTCACCTGGGTGGAAGTCGTACAATGAGCAGTTCTTC
cdr3_aa: CASSPGWKSYNEQFF
j_call: TRBJ2-1
clone_size: few
v_call: TRBV18
d_call: -

cdr3_nt: TGTGCCAGCAGTTTGGGCCAGGGGGCGGCTTATGAGCAGTTCTTC
cdr3_aa: CASSLGQGAAYEQFF
j_call: TRBJ2-1
clone_size: many
v_call: TRBV6-5
d_call: TRBD1

cdr3_nt: TGCAGTGCTAGAGATCTGCCAGGGAGGTTAGGAGAGACCCAGTACTTC
cdr3_aa: CSARDLPGRLGETQYF
j_call: TRBJ2-5
clone_size: -
v_call: TRBV20-1
d_call: -

cdr3_nt: TGTGCCTGGAGTGTATGGGGAGGGGACGAGCAGTACTTC
cdr3_aa: CAWSVWGGDEQYF
j_call: TRBJ2-7
clone_size: -
v_call: TRBV30
d_call: TRBD2

cdr3_nt: TGTGCCAGCAGCTTATACGGGGATCAGCCCCAGCATTTT
cdr3_aa: CASSLYGDQPQHF
j_call: TRBJ1-5
clone_size: -
v_call: TRBV7-3
d_call: -

cdr3_nt: TGTGCCAGCAGTGAAGAGGGATCGAACACCGGGGAGCTGTTTTTT
cdr3_aa: CASSEEGSNTGELFF
j_call: TRBJ2-2
clone_size: -
v_call: TRBV2
d_call: -

cdr3_nt: TGTGCCAGCAGGAGAGGCTCCTACAATGAGCAGTTCTTC
cdr3_aa: CASRRGSYNEQFF
j_call: TRBJ2-1
clone_size: few
v_call: TRBV12-3/TRBV12-4
d_call: -

cdr3_nt: TGCGCCAGCAGCTTTCGTAGCGGCGCGCAAGAGACCCAGTACTTC
cdr3_aa: CASSFRSGAQETQYF
j_call: TRBJ2-5
clone_size: -
v_call: TRBV5-1
d_call: -

cdr3_nt: TGTGCCAGCAGCAAGAGACGGGGCACCGGGGAGCTGTTTTTT
cdr3_aa: CASSKRRGTGELFF
j_call: TRBJ2-2
clone_size: once
v_call: TRBV3-1
d_call: -

cdr3_nt: TGTGCCAGCAGTTACCGGGACCGCTTACTTTATGGCTACACCTTC
cdr3_aa: CASSYRDRLLYGYTF
j_call: TRBJ1-2
clone_size: few
v_call: TRBV6-2/TRBV6-3
d_call: -

cdr3_nt: TGTGCCAGCAGCTTCCAAGCGGGGGGCCCCACAGATACGCAGTATTTT
cdr3_aa: CASSFQAGGPTDTQYF
j_call: TRBJ2-3
clone_size: many
v_call: TRBV7-2
d_call: TRBD2

cdr3_nt: TGCAGTGCGGGAAGCAATGAGCAGTTCTTC
cdr3_aa: CSAGSNEQFF
j_call: TRBJ2-1
clone_size: -
v_call: TRBV20-1
d_call: -

cdr3_nt: TGTGCCAGCAGCCCCTGGACGGGCACCTTC
cdr3_aa: CASSPWTGTF
j_call: TRBJ1-2
clone_size: few
v_call: TRBV7-9
d_call: -

cdr3_nt: TGTGCCAGTGAAGAGGGCTATGGCTACACCTTC
cdr3_aa: CASEEGYGYTF
j_call: TRBJ1-2
clone_size: -
v_call: TRBV19
d_call: -

cdr3_nt: TGTGCCAGCAGCGGTAGCGGGCAGAGCACAGATACGCAGTATTTT
cdr3_aa: CASSGSGQSTDTQYF
j_call: TRBJ2-3
clone_size: many
v_call: TRBV2
d_call: TRBD2

cdr3_nt: TGTGCCAGCAGTTACTCTCTAGCGGGGATCGAAGATACGCAGTATTTT
cdr3_aa: CASSYSLAGIEDTQYF
j_call: TRBJ2-3
clone_size: few
v_call: TRBV6-5
d_call: TRBD2

cdr3_nt: TGCGCCAGCAGCTTGGCCACAGGGAACACCGGGGAGCTGTTTTTT
cdr3_aa: CASSLATGNTGELFF
j_call: TRBJ2-2
clone_size: -
v_call: TRBV5-1
d_call: -

cdr3_nt: TGTGCCAGCAGTTTTTGGACTGGCTCAGATACGCAGTATTTT
cdr3_aa: CASSFWTGSDTQYF
j_call: TRBJ2-3
clone_size: many
v_call: TRBV12-3/TRBV12-4
d_call: -

cdr3_nt: TGTGCCAGCAGCCAAGATGCCGGGGCCAACGTCCTGACTTTC
cdr3_aa: CASSQDAGANVLTF
j_call: TRBJ2-6
clone_size: -
v_call: TRBV3-1
d_call: -

cdr3_nt: TGTGCCAGCAGCGCACGGACAGGGGGTTACAATGAGCAGTTCTTC
cdr3_aa: CASSARTGGYNEQFF
j_call: TRBJ2-1
clone_size: -
v_call: TRBV7-9
d_call: TRBD1

cdr3_nt: TGTGCCAGCAGCCAAGCAGGGGGGAGAGACGATGAGCAGTTCTTC
cdr3_aa: CASSQAGGRDDEQFF
j_call: TRBJ2-1
clone_size: -
v_call: TRBV4-2
d_call: -

cdr3_nt: TGTGCCAGCAGTTACGACAGCCTTATCGAGCAGTTCTTC
cdr3_aa: CASSYDSLIEQFF
j_call: TRBJ2-1
clone_size: -
v_call: TRBV6-2/TRBV6-3
d_call: -

cdr3_nt: TGTGCCAGCAGTTTCCTGCTAGCGGGGGACCACTACAATGAGCAGTTCTTC
cdr3_aa: CASSFLLAGDHYNEQFF
j_call: TRBJ2-1
clone_size: few
v_call: TRBV12-3/TRBV12-4
d_call: TRBD2

cdr3_nt: TGTGCCAGCAGCCAAGAAGGGACTAGCGGGGGGTTTTACGAGCAGTACTTC
cdr3_aa: CASSQEGTSGGFYEQYF
j_call: TRBJ2-7
clone_size: few
v_call: TRBV4-2
d_call: TRBD2

cdr3_nt: TGTGCCATCAGTGATCAACCGGACAGGGGGTATAGAGATACGCAGTATTTT
cdr3_aa: CAISDQPDRGYRDTQYF
j_call: TRBJ2-3
clone_size: few
v_call: TRBV10-3
d_call: TRBD1

cdr3_nt: TGTGCCAGCAGCTTCTCACGGGGAGAGACCCAGTACTTC
cdr3_aa: CASSFSRGETQYF
j_call: TRBJ2-5
clone_size: -
v_call: TRBV7-9
d_call: -

cdr3_nt: TGCGCCAGCAGCTTGGTATTCCGGGACACAAAAGACTATGGCTACACCTTC
cdr3_aa: CASSLVFRDTKDYGYTF
j_call: TRBJ1-2
clone_size: -
v_call: TRBV5-1
d_call: -

cdr3_nt: TGTGCCAGCAGCTTAATAGCGGGATCAGGCAATGAGCAGTTCTTC
cdr3_aa: CASSLIAGSGNEQFF
j_call: TRBJ2-1
clone_size: -
v_call: TRBV11-3
d_call: TRBD2

cdr3_nt: TGTGCCAGCAGCTTAAGGGCAGTTGGCGGCACCGGGGAGCTGTTTTTT
cdr3_aa: CASSLRAVGGTGELFF
j_call: TRBJ2-2
clone_size: few
v_call: TRBV7-6
d_call: -

cdr3_nt: TGCGCCAGCAGCTTGGATCCCGGCCAGAAGGGAGAGACCCAGTACTTC
cdr3_aa: CASSLDPGQKGETQYF
j_call: TRBJ2-5
clone_size: many
v_call: TRBV5-1
d_call: -

cdr3_nt: TGTGCCTGGAAGGTGAAGACCCTGTCGCCTTCTGGCTACACCTTC
cdr3_aa: CAWKVKTLSPSGYTF
j_call: TRBJ1-2
clone_size: once
v_call: TRBV30
d_call: -